This T cell receptor beta chain appears in the sequencing data of a study of T cells in Graves' hyperthyroidism and ophthalmopathy. Researchers amplified the TCR beta CDR3 regions from RNA transcripts. HTBI primers were employed in a first-round RT-PCR of the TCR CDR3. TCRdb independently ran MiXCR on the multiplex PCR reads; one entry per CDR3 protein. The table lists more than 350,000 distinct CDR3 sequences, 15% of them singletons, with 32% in the top ten. Thyroid ultrasound, orbital computed tomography, clinical symptoms, and serum thyroxine and TRAb underpinned diagnoses. This CDR3 has 14 amino acids. The J segment lost 4 bases and the V segment lost 1 base, leaving 3 bases of the junction unmatched. This clonotype has only one observation.

V gene TRBV12-3 or TRBV12-4 combines with J gene TRBJ1-1; 7 positions match TRBD1. The TCR sequence derives from a woman in her twenties or thirties with Graves' hyperthyroidism. What was sequenced was blood. In DNA, the CDR3 is TGTGCCAGCAGTTTAGAGGGGGCGGTCACTGAAGCTTTCTTT. Translating gives CASSLEGAVTEAFF.